Each of the 29 T cell receptor beta chains below was sequenced from the same sample in a study of glioma-infiltrating T cells. The iRepertoire nested amplicon-rescue multiplex PCR amplified TCR alpha and beta CDR3s from RNA. MiXCR, applied by TCRdb to the multiplex PCR reads, yields one record per CDR3 protein. The data show roughly 100,000 distinct CDR3 sequences, around 28% seen once. The sample consisted of glioma tissue, nonneoplastic brain tissue, or PBMCs (not recorded which). Every receptor here comes from a human donor with low-grade glioma or glioblastoma, undergoing nonglioma brain surgery, or in good health (not recorded which).

With respect to this clonotype: This may stem from a read error, because a much larger clone lies one nucleotide away. The chain employs TRBV7-9 and TRBJ2-3, with TRBD1 matching 7 bases. This CDR3 is 13 amino acids long. Germline V gives CDR1 SEHNR, CDR2 FQNEAQ (reference sequence). The CDR3 region has the DNA TGTGCCAGCAGCCGACAGGGCACAGGTACGCAGTATTTT. Translation: CASSRQGTGTQYF.

This clonotype has more than one count but fewer than ten. The chain couples TRBV14 to TRBJ2-2; D not resolved. V was clipped by 4 bases and J by 1 base, with 7 bases between them. The CDR3 runs to 14 residues. Germline lookup yields CDR1 SGHDN and CDR2 FVKESK. This chain's CDR3 is CASSPGRNTGELFF. CDR3 coding DNA: TGTGCCAGCAGCCCCGGACGGAACACCGGGGAGCTGTTTTTT.

Regarding this clonotype: A much larger clone differs by one base, so this may be a read error. The chain uses TRBV7-9 and TRBJ2-1; D is ambiguous. There are 12 residues in the CDR3. V lost 2 bases, J lost 15 bases, and 14 bases lay in between. Germline CDR1 is SEHNR and CDR2 is FQNEAQ (reference sequence). The CDR3 coding sequence is TGTGCCAGCAGCTTAAAGGGCGCCCTGTTGTTCTTC. This encodes CASSLKGALLFF.

A note on this clonotype: This could be a read error, since a much larger clone is one nucleotide away. V is TRBV19 and J is TRBJ1-1; D may be TRBD1 (5 bases). The CDR3 runs to 14 residues. Germline V CDR1 and CDR2: LNHDA, SQIVND (reference sequence). The CDR3, as DNA: TGTGCCAGTAGTTGGGGACTCATGAAAACTGAAGCTTTCTTT. Translation: CASSWGLMKTEAFF. The full variable domain, completed using reference TRBV19 and TRBJ1-1, is DGGITQSPKYLFRKEGQNVTLSCEQNLNHDAMYWYRQDPGQGLRLIYYSQIVNDFQKGDIAEGYSVSREKKESFPLTVTSAQKNPTAFYLCASSWGLMKTEAFFGQGTRLTVV.

This clonotype was observed many times. This rearrangement joins TRBV20-1 to TRBJ1-5; TRBD1 matches 8 bases. The trim removed 6 bases at V and 4 bases at J, leaving 2 bases unmatched. Germline lookup yields CDR1 DFQATT and CDR2 SNEGSKA (reference sequence). CDR3 length: 12 amino acids. CDR3 sequence: CSARQGNQPQHF. The CDR3 DNA reads as TGCAGTGCACGACAGGGGAATCAGCCCCAGCATTTT.

This clonotype came up many times. This chain connects TRBV7-2 to TRBJ2-7; D not resolved. The CDR3 has 15 residues. Germline V gene lookup returns CDR1 SGHTA and CDR2 FQGNSA. V was pared by 1 base and J by 3 bases, with 13 bases between. CDR3 DNA sequence: TGTGCCAGCAGCTTAGGCCCGGCCGCTAACTACGAGCAGTACTTC. Its protein product is CASSLGPAANYEQYF.

This clonotype was seen ten or more times. This chain connects TRBV15 to TRBJ2-1; D may correspond to TRBD1 or TRBD2 (5 bases each). CDR1 is LNHNV and CDR2 is YYDKDF in the germline V gene (reference sequence). The CDR3 is 17 amino acids. With 0 bases removed from V and 5 bases from J, the gap between germline ends came to 17 bases. This chain's CDR3 is CATSRDRRGPGDNEQFF. DNA for the CDR3: TGTGCCACCAGCAGAGATCGTCGGGGACCTGGGGACAATGAGCAGTTCTTC.

With respect to this clonotype: This clone may be a read error of a much larger clone one base away. It is likely a read error, because the conserved phenylalanine at the end of the CDR3 is missing. The rearrangement links TRBV20-1 to TRBJ2-1; D unclear. The CDR3 is made up of 12 amino acids. Per the germline V gene, CDR1 is DFQATT and CDR2 is SNEGSKA (reference sequence). The V end was cut by 5 bases, the J end by 0 bases, with 5 bases between. CDR3 DNA: TGCAGTGCTTCCGGCTCCTACAATGAGCAGTTCTTA. This translates into CSASGSYNEQFL.

The V and J genes are TRBV5-1 and TRBJ2-5; D gene unclear. Trimming removed 0 bases at V and 2 bases at J, with 14 bases between. Germline assignment: CDR1 SGHRS and CDR2 YFSETQ. The CDR3 length is 16 residues. The CDR3 is CASSLEVGQIQETQYF. DNA for the CDR3: TGCGCCAGCAGCTTGGAGGTTGGGCAGATTCAAGAGACCCAGTACTTC. The full variable domain, its missing parts supplied by reference TRBV5-1 and TRBJ2-5, is KAGVTQTPRYLIKTRGQQVTLSCSPISGHRSVSWYQQTPGQGLQFLFEYFSETQRNKGNFPGRFSGRQFSNSRSEMNVSTLELGDSALYLCASSLEVGQIQETQYFGPGTRLLVL.

This chain uses TRBV3-1 with TRBJ2-1; D unclear. This CDR3 is built from 13 residues. CDR1 and CDR2 (germline): LGHDT, YNNKEL (reference sequence). V lost 4 bases and J 7 bases, leaving 11 bases between the germline ends. CDR3: CASSPLSRNEQFF. In DNA, the CDR3 is TGTGCCAGCAGCCCCTTGAGCAGGAATGAGCAGTTCTTC.

Note on this clonotype: A read error may explain this, as a much larger clone is one base away. The rearrangement uses TRBV7-9 and TRBJ1-1; weak D call: TRBD1 (6 bases). The CDR3 loop spans 13 amino acids. The V end was cut by 8 bases, the J end by 4 bases, with 14 bases between. Looked up from germline, CDR1 is SEHNR and CDR2 is FQNEAQ (reference sequence). CDR3 nucleotide sequence: TGTGCCAGCGGCCCGACAGGACGCACTGAAGCTTTCTTT. This gives the protein CASGPTGRTEAFF.

There are a few counts of this clonotype. The chain carries TRBV19 and TRBJ1-3, with D possibly TRBD1 on 5 matching bases. The CDR3 sequence is 14 residues long. Deletions cut 4 bases from V and 4 bases from J, with 11 bases between. Germline loops: CDR1 LNHDA, CDR2 SQIVND (reference sequence). The CDR3 loop is CASSTGSGGNTIYF. DNA of the CDR3: TGTGCCAGTAGTACAGGGTCGGGAGGAAACACCATATATTTT.

As for this clonotype: This may be a read error: a much more frequent sequence differs by one nucleotide. The chain recombines TRBV3-1 with TRBJ1-5; no clear D. The CDR3 sequence is 12 residues long. Germline loops: CDR1 LGHDT, CDR2 YNNKEL (reference sequence). CDR3 nucleotides: TGTGCCAGCAGCCAAGAGAATCAGCACCAGCATTTT. This gives the protein CASSQENQHQHF.

A remark on this clonotype: The CDR3 does not end in the conserved phenylalanine or tryptophan, so this is likely a read error. This chain connects TRBV7-2 to TRBJ2-3; D unresolved. Germline loops: CDR1 SGHTA, CDR2 FQGNSA. CDR3 length equals 14 residues. Trimming stripped 5 bases from V and 0 bases from J, with 9 bases between. CDR3 bases: TGTGCCAGCAGCCTTAGACTTAGCACAGATACGCAGTATATT. It encodes CASSLRLSTDTQYI.

The chain links TRBV2 to TRBJ1-2, with TRBD1 matching over 7 bases. The germline V gene encodes CDR1 SNHLY and CDR2 FYNNEI. The CDR3 has 14 amino acids. Trimming cost V 6 bases and J 0 bases; bases outside gene matches: 4. The CDR3 DNA reads TGTGCCAGCAGGGGGGACAGAGCTAACTATGGCTACACCTTC. Translated, it gives CASRGDRANYGYTF.

This clonotype was counted at least ten times. The CDR3 nucleotides are TGTGCCAGCAGCCCCCGGGACAGGGTAGACACAGATACGCAGTATTTT. The encoded protein is CASSPRDRVDTDTQYF. The gene calls are TRBV7-8 and TRBJ2-3; 9 bases are shared with TRBD1. The J segment lost 2 bases and the V segment lost 5 bases, leaving 8 bases of the junction unmatched. The CDR3 runs 16 residues. Germline V gene sequence: CDR1 SGHVS, CDR2 FQNEAQ.

This clonotype was counted many times. The rearrangement links TRBV6-2 or TRBV6-3 to TRBJ2-3; D possibly corresponds to TRBD2 (6 bases). Germline V gene sequence: CDR1 MNHEY, CDR2 SVGEGT. V lost 2 bases and J 1 base, leaving 10 bases between the germline ends. The CDR3 extends over 15 amino acids. The CDR3 sequence: CASSYLGSRTDTQYF. CDR3 coding DNA: TGTGCCAGCAGTTACCTCGGGAGCCGCACAGATACGCAGTATTTT.

The rearrangement joins TRBV5-8 to TRBJ1-2, with 7 bases that match TRBD1. Germline CDR1 and CDR2: SGHTS and YDEGEE. The CDR3 totals 15 residues. The V segment lost 6 bases and the J segment 4 bases; nucleotides outside the gene matches: 12. CDR3 nucleotide sequence: TGTGCCAGCACGAGGTCGGACAGGCTTAGCTATGGCTACACCTTC. This sequence encodes CASTRSDRLSYGYTF.

Ten or more counts support this clonotype. This chain joins TRBV2 and TRBJ2-1, with unresolved D. CDR3 length equals 12 residues. In germline, CDR1 is SNHLY, CDR2 FYNNEI. V was clipped by 4 bases and J by 10 bases, with 11 bases between them. The CDR3 spells CASSGQVGEQFF. DNA for the CDR3: TGTGCCAGCAGTGGGCAGGTGGGGGAGCAGTTCTTC.

A note on this clonotype: A much larger clone sits a single nucleotide away, making a read error possible. The rearrangement uses TRBV2 and TRBJ2-4; D gene ambiguous. Germline lookup yields CDR1 SNHLY and CDR2 FYNNEI. The CDR3 totals 15 residues. The CDR3 region is CASTQSSIAKNIHYF. CDR3 DNA sequence: TGTGCCAGCACTCAGAGTTCTATAGCCAAAAACATTCATTACTTC.

The rearrangement uses TRBV30 and TRBJ1-5; D unresolved. CDR3 size: 15 residues. Trimming stripped 1 base from V and 4 bases from J, with 14 bases between. In germline, CDR1 is GTSNPN, CDR2 SVGIG (reference sequence). CDR3 protein: CAWSGRVRLNQPQHF. In DNA, the CDR3 is TGTGCCTGGAGTGGAAGGGTCAGACTGAATCAGCCCCAGCATTTT.

This clonotype showed up many times. This chain connects TRBV7-2 to TRBJ1-1, with D possibly matching TRBD1 (5 bases). Looked up from germline, CDR1 is SGHTA and CDR2 is FQGNSA. Trimming shortened V by 1 base and J by 4 bases, and 7 bases separated the two germline ends. This CDR3 region has 13 residues. CDR3 sequence (DNA): TGTGCCAGCAGCTTAGAGGGGCCCACTGAAGCTTTCTTT. This codes for CASSLEGPTEAFF.

The CDR3 nucleotides are TGTGCCATCAACCAGGGCCGGACTAGCGGCCAAGAGACCCAGTACTTC. This sequence encodes CAINQGRTSGQETQYF. This rearrangement joins TRBV10-3 to TRBJ2-5; 10 bases match TRBD2. Germline V gene data show CDR1 as ENHRY and CDR2 as SYGVKD. V trimming: 7 bases; J trimming: 1 base; junction bases outside the gene matches: 9. This CDR3 has 16 residues.

The V call is TRBV19, the J call TRBJ2-1; the D is unclear. Trimming removed 7 bases from V and 9 bases from J, with 13 bases in between. There are 12 residues in the CDR3. Germline V lookup: CDR1 LNHDA, CDR2 SQIVND (reference sequence). The CDR3 region has the DNA TGTGCCAGTACCCATGAGCATGGTGAGCAGTTCTTC. The encoded protein is CASTHEHGEQFF.

For this clonotype: A much bigger clone sits one base away, suggesting this may be a read error. J is TRBJ2-5 and V is TRBV7-2; D is possibly TRBD1 (6 bases). Germline loops: CDR1 SGHTA, CDR2 FQGNSA. The CDR3 is made up of 13 amino acids. CDR3 DNA sequence: TGTGCCAGCAGCCGGGGACACCAAGAGGCCCAGTACTTC. Protein product: CASSRGHQEAQYF.

This clonotype was observed many times. The V and J genes are TRBV27 and TRBJ2-5, with TRBD2 matching 11 bases. V lost 7 bases, J lost 5 bases, and 9 bases stayed unmatched. This CDR3 comprises 15 residues. Germline lookup yields CDR1 MNHEY and CDR2 SMNVEV (reference sequence). The CDR3 here is CASNLAGGPEETQYF. Here the CDR3 DNA reads TGTGCCAGCAACTTAGCGGGGGGGCCGGAGGAGACCCAGTACTTC.

The rearrangement joins TRBV4-2 to TRBJ2-7; D gene uncertain. Trimming left V 4 bases short and J 3 bases short, with 19 bases between. The CDR3 extends over 16 amino acids. CDR1 and CDR2 from the germline V gene are LGHNA and YNFKEQ. The CDR3: CASSPEMTESYYEQYF. The CDR3 DNA reads as TGTGCCAGCAGCCCTGAAATGACGGAGAGCTACTACGAGCAGTACTTC.

As to this clonotype: One base away lies a much larger clone, so this may be a sequencing read error. This sequence joins TRBV14 and TRBJ2-1; no reliable D call. The CDR3 loop spans 16 amino acids. Trimming pared 4 bases from V and 0 bases from J, leaving 13 bases between. The germline V gene has CDR1 SGHDN and CDR2 FVKESK. CDR3 nucleotides: TGTGCCAGCAGCCCCCCTAGGGCGAGCTCCTACAATGAGCAGTTCTTC. Its protein is CASSPPRASSYNEQFF.

V gene TRBV29-1 combines with J gene TRBJ1-3; D not certain. V lost 6 bases, J lost 2 bases, and 8 bases lay in between. CDR1 and CDR2 from the germline V gene are SQVTM and ANQGSEA. This CDR3 contains 12 residues. CDR3 DNA sequence: TGCAGCGTCGAATACCCTGGAAACACCATATATTTT. This gives the protein CSVEYPGNTIYF.